These T cell receptor beta chains were read from a single sample in a study of T cells after yellow fever vaccination. Via MiXCR, TCRdb re-called the 5' RACE reads, giving one row per CDR3 protein. Of about 120,000 distinct CDR3 sequences listed, roughly 8.9% were seen once; the top ten hold about 25%. Specimen: CD8+ T cells sorted from PBMCs, collected 45 days after the yellow fever booster vaccination. The receptors were gathered from a man aged 25 to 40 who received the YFV17D yellow fever vaccine. The CDR3 runs from the conserved cysteine through the conserved F or W. Each record gives: CDR3 protein, J gene, V gene, D gene. A D gene is named only where the DNA matches it firmly.

CDR3aa: CASSYPPPESSSYNEQFF; j_gene: TRBJ2-1; v_gene: TRBV6-5; d_gene: NA
CDR3aa: CASSQEVATTYNEQFF; j_gene: TRBJ2-1; v_gene: TRBV3-1; d_gene: NA
CDR3aa: CASSLGSPLYNEQFF; j_gene: TRBJ2-1; v_gene: TRBV5-6; d_gene: NA
CDR3aa: CASSFRGLNEQFF; j_gene: TRBJ2-1; v_gene: TRBV19; d_gene: NA
CDR3aa: CSATRTSGSNEQFF; j_gene: TRBJ2-1; v_gene: TRBV20-1; d_gene: TRBD2
CDR3aa: CSPTLREGDTQYF; j_gene: TRBJ2-3; v_gene: TRBV29-1; d_gene: TRBD2
CDR3aa: CATSGWRAPEQFF; j_gene: TRBJ2-1; v_gene: TRBV24-1; d_gene: NA
CDR3aa: CASSRGGSEQFF; j_gene: TRBJ2-1; v_gene: TRBV6-5; d_gene: TRBD2
CDR3aa: CASSYEGFSYEQYF; j_gene: TRBJ2-7; v_gene: TRBV6-5; d_gene: NA
CDR3aa: CASSAPGNYGYTF; j_gene: TRBJ1-2; v_gene: TRBV7-6; d_gene: NA
CDR3aa: CASSLDRGNIQYF; j_gene: TRBJ2-4; v_gene: TRBV27; d_gene: TRBD1
CDR3aa: CASSLQGPKNIQYF; j_gene: TRBJ2-4; v_gene: TRBV7-8; d_gene: NA
CDR3aa: CASSRWTGMNTGELFF; j_gene: TRBJ2-2; v_gene: TRBV9; d_gene: TRBD1
CDR3aa: CASSNLAPRLSGANVLTF; j_gene: TRBJ2-6; v_gene: TRBV28; d_gene: NA
CDR3aa: CASSPVDGGLAEPQHF; j_gene: TRBJ1-5; v_gene: TRBV7-2; d_gene: NA
CDR3aa: CSATTPGPGTLYEQYF; j_gene: TRBJ2-7; v_gene: TRBV20-1; d_gene: NA